Included here is one T cell receptor beta chain sequence, with context. In the original processing: For nucleated cells, counts were estimated from reference gene primer amplification. Sequenced by immunoSEQ multiplex PCR; TCRdb stores in-frame clones only, minus some. The V and J calls and the clone size are those of that table, but D and trimming were determined from the DNA. The sample shows some 170,000 clones, about 91% of them seen only once. The record originates from a study of blood T cell repertoires in COVID-19. Study-wide background: There were acute and convalescent COVID-19 samples, and they came from the United States, Italy and Spain. PBMCs, B-cell-depleted T cells, or T cells were the source of the cDNA or gDNA that made up the material.

Germline CDR1 is SGHNT and CDR2 is YYREEE (reference sequence). V was cut by 0 bases and J by 4 bases, with 7 bases left in between. This CDR3 comprises 13 residues. This chain links TRBV5-4 with TRBJ2-5, with D unclear. What was sequenced was peripheral blood. The sequence was obtained from a woman aged 50 to 65 with acute or convalescent COVID-19. In DNA form, the CDR3 reads TGTGCCAGCAGCTTGGAAGGAGTAGAGACCCAGTACTTC. This gives the protein CASSLEGVETQYF.